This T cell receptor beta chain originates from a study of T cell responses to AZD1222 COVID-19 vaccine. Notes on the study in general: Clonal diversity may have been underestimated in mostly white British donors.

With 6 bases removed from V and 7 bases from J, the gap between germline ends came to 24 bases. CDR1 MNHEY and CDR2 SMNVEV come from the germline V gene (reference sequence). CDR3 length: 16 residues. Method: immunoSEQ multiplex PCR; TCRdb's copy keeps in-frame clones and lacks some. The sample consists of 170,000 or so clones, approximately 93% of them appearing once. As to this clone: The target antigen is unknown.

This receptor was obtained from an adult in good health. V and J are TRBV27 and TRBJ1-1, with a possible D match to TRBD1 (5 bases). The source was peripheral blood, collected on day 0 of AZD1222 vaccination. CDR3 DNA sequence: TGTGCCAGCAGCTTCCTCCGGGGCACCGCCGCCCTTGAAGCTTTCTTT. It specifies CASSFLRGTAALEAFF.